Listed below are T cell receptor beta chains from one sample, sequenced in a study of T-cell memory formation after mild COVID-19. TCRdb re-called the 5' RACE reads through MiXCR, storing one row per CDR3 protein. The sample lists 530,000 or so distinct CDR3 sequences, approximately 15% occurring once. The sample was PBMCs or a T cell subset sorted from them (not recorded which). These receptors came from an adult woman who had mild COVID-19 (a few samples of this study predate the infection). Cell type and time point are not known. Each CDR3 is given with its conserved first and last residue. Each record gives: CDR3 protein, V gene, J gene.

CAWSVRIDEWYADTQYF	TRBV30	TRBJ2-3
CASSPQWSDRVNTEAFF	TRBV27	TRBJ1-1
CASSSYSGISGANVLTF	TRBV5-1	TRBJ2-6
CASSAGTGSDQPQHF	TRBV2	TRBJ1-5
CASSGSLIGTDQPQHF	TRBV19	TRBJ1-5
CAWFTRHLNTGELFF	TRBV30	TRBJ2-2
CASSFGLRTLEKLFF	TRBV12-3/TRBV12-4	TRBJ1-4
CASSSAGHEQFF	TRBV6-6	TRBJ2-1
CASSLASGSVYNEQFF	TRBV12-3/TRBV12-4	TRBJ2-1
CAWSVSSGYGYTF	TRBV30	TRBJ1-2
CASSYSRVQNTEAFF	TRBV6-6	TRBJ1-1
CASSLDPGVMNTGELFF	TRBV7-2	TRBJ2-2
CAISGGHQPQHF	TRBV10-3	TRBJ1-5
CASSPDRVDGELFF	TRBV7-9	TRBJ2-2
CASSLGQGVQETQYF	TRBV5-1	TRBJ2-5
CASSYMGNQPQHF	TRBV6-5	TRBJ1-5
CASSLEGQGRTGNTIYF	TRBV5-1	TRBJ1-3
CASSRRGSGTYNEQFF	TRBV12-3/TRBV12-4	TRBJ2-1
CASSAQGLLEWRSPLHF	TRBV21-1	TRBJ1-6
CASGLVMEREGPVEQFF	TRBV12-5	TRBJ2-1
CASSDGWTPDTQYF	TRBV5-1	TRBJ2-3
CASKERTGGRNEQFF	TRBV11-3	TRBJ2-1
CASSQPGTGYEQYF	TRBV12-3/TRBV12-4	TRBJ2-7
CSVVTGTYEQYF	TRBV29-1	TRBJ2-7
CSVEPDTTEQFF	TRBV29-1	TRBJ2-1